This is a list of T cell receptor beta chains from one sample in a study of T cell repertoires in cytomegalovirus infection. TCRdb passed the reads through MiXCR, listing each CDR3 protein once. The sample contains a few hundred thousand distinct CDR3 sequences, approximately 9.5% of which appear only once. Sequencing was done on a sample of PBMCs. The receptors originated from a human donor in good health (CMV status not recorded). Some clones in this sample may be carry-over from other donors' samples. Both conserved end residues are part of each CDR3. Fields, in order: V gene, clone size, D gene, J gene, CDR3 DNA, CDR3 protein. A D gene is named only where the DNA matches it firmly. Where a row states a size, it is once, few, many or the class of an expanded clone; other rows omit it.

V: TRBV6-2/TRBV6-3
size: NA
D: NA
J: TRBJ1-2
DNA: TGTGCCAGCAGTTACTCTACAGGTTCGAGAGGCTACACCTTC
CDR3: CASSYSTGSRGYTF

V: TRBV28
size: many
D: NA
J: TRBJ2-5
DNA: TGTGCCAGCAGTTGGGCAGGGCCGGGAGAGACCCAGTACTTC
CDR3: CASSWAGPGETQYF

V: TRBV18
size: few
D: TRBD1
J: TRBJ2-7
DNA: TGTGCCAGCTCACAAGAACAGGGGTCAAGCTCCTACGAGCAGTACTTC
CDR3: CASSQEQGSSSYEQYF

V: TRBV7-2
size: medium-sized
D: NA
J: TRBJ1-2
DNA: TGTGCCAGCAGCTTAGGGCAGACCGATCGCTACACCTTC
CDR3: CASSLGQTDRYTF

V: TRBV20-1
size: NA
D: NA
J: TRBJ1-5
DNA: TGCAGTGCTAGCCCCGGGGAGGCGAGCAATCAGCCCCAGCATTTT
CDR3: CSASPGEASNQPQHF

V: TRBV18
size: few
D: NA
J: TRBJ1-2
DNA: TGTGCCAGCTCACCGACTGGGGCGGACTATGGCTACACCTTC
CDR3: CASSPTGADYGYTF

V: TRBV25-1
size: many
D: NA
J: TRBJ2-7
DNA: TGTGCCAGCAGTGAGGAGCAGTACTTC
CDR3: CASSEEQYF

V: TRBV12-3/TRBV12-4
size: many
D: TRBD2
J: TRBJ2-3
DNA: TGTGCCATCGAGCAGCGGGAGACAGATACGCAGTATTTT
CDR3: CAIEQRETDTQYF

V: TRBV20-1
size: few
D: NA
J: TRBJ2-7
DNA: TGCAGTGCTAGAGACGGGACGGGGCTGCGTTCGGGAGAGCAGTACTTC
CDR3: CSARDGTGLRSGEQYF

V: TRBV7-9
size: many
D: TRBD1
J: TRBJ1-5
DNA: TGTGCCAGCAGCTTAGTCGGGCAGGGGGCGAAGTTTAATCAGCCCCAGCATTTT
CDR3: CASSLVGQGAKFNQPQHF

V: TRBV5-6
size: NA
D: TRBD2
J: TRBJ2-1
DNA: TGTGCCAGCAGCCGTGGGGGGACTAGCGTAGGTGAGCAGTTCTTC
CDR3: CASSRGGTSVGEQFF

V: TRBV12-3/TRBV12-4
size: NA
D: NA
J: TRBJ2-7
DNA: TGTGCCAGCAGCCCCACTAGTTCCGAGCAGTACTTC
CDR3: CASSPTSSEQYF

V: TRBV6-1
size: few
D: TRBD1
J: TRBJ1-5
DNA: TGTGCCAGCAGTCGACAGGGAACCAGCCAGCCCCAGCATTTT
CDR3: CASSRQGTSQPQHF

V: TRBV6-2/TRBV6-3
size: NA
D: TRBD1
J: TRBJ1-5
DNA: TGTGCCAGCATTGAACAGGGGGCGGTTCAGCCCCAGCATTTT
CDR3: CASIEQGAVQPQHF

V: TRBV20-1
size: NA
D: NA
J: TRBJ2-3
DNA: TGCAGTGCTAGTCGTGCGGGGGCTGGGAATACGCAGTATTTT
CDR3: CSASRAGAGNTQYF

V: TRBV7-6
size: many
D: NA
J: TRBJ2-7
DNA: TGTGCCAGCAGCTTAAAGCTTGACCACGAGCAGTACTTC
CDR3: CASSLKLDHEQYF

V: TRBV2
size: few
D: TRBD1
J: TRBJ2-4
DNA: TGTGCCAGCCAAGGACAGGGCCAAAACATTCAGTACTTC
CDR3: CASQGQGQNIQYF